The present entry profiles one TCR beta chain with its context. This specimen belongs to a study of control samples from healthy donors and cancer patients. Repertoires were generated with immunoSEQ multiplex PCR, while TCRdb's copy carries only in-frame clones and drops some. The sample holds around 150,000 clones, 96% seen once. The sequence came from a woman aged 25 to 39 in good health. Sample: blood.

CDR3 loop: CASSPSTRVAGELFF. CDR3 DNA: TGTGCCAGCAGCCCGAGTACGAGGGTGGCCGGGGAGCTGTTTTTT. J is TRBJ2-2 and V is TRBV7-9; TRBD2 is a possible D gene (5 bases). Germline loops: CDR1 SEHNR, CDR2 FQNEAQ (reference sequence). V lost 5 bases and J 6 bases, leaving 16 bases between the germline ends. This CDR3 comprises 15 residues.